The 12 T cell receptor beta chains below all came from one sample that was sequenced in a study of cytotoxic CD8 clonotypes in ibrutinib-treated CLL. Profiling relied on immunoSEQ multiplex PCR, and the TCRdb table lists in-frame clones only, not all of them. The data hold approximately 84,000 clones, with 75% to 85% observed a single time. The sequences come from PBMCs, collected after 12 months of ibrutinib treatment. The receptor set was obtained from a human donor with chronic lymphocytic leukemia.

For the CDR3, the DNA is TGTGCCAGTAGTTCGGGCCTCCTTGGTCAGCCCCAGCATTTT. This gives the protein CASSSGLLGQPQHF. The rearrangement links TRBV19 to TRBJ1-5; D is ambiguous. The CDR3 is 14 amino acids. The V and J ends lost 5 bases and 6 bases respectively, with 14 bases between them. CDR1 is LNHDA and CDR2 is SQIVND in the germline V gene (reference sequence).

The J gene is TRBJ2-6, the V gene TRBV18; 9 bases map to TRBD1. CDR1 and CDR2 (germline): KGHSH, LQKENI. CDR3 size: 18 residues. V dropped 0 bases and J dropped 3; count of bases not matched to a gene: 6. The CDR3 protein is CASSPPTGGPVGANVLTF. The CDR3 DNA sequence: TGTGCCAGCTCACCACCGACAGGGGGGCCAGTTGGGGCCAACGTCCTGACTTTC. Full variable domain (remainder filled in from reference TRBV18 and TRBJ2-6): NAGVMQNPRHLVRRRGQEARLRCSPMKGHSHVYWYRQLPEEGLKFMVYLQKENIIDESGMPKERFSAEFPKEGPSILRIQQVVRGDSAAYFCASSPPTGGPVGANVLTFGAGSRLTVL.

This chain links TRBV25-1 with TRBJ2-2; D not certain. Germline V gene sequence: CDR1 MGHDK, CDR2 SYGVNS. V gave up 3 bases and J gave up 3 bases, with 8 bases separating them. This CDR3 is built from 14 residues. This chain's CDR3 is CASSDMGYTGELFF. CDR3 coding DNA: TGTGCCAGCAGTGACATGGGTTACACCGGGGAGCTGTTTTTT.

The chain combines TRBV4-3 with TRBJ2-3; 10 nucleotides match TRBD1. This CDR3 spans 16 amino acids. Germline CDR1 reads LGHNA; CDR2 reads YSLEER. V trimming: 1 base; J trimming: 4 bases; junction bases outside the gene matches: 5. For the CDR3, the DNA is TGCGCCAGCAGCCAAGGGGTGGACAGGGGGTCAGATACGCAGTATTTT. Translating it yields CASSQGVDRGSDTQYF.

The table lists this clone with many counts. This chain links TRBV19 with TRBJ1-1; D might be TRBD1 (5 bases). Trimming took off 9 bases at V and 6 bases at J, with 11 bases between the two ends. This CDR3 contains 11 residues. From germline, CDR1 is LNHDA and CDR2 SQIVND (reference sequence). This CDR3 reads CASLWGAEAFF. The CDR3, as DNA: TGTGCCAGCCTCTGGGGCGCTGAAGCTTTCTTT.

About this clone: Different DNA sequences within this sample yield the same CDR3. This rearrangement joins TRBV5-1 to TRBJ1-2; maybe TRBD1 (5 bases). This CDR3 region has 13 residues. The germline CDR1 and CDR2 sequences are SGHRS and YFSETQ. The V gene lost 4 bases and the J gene lost 5 bases, with 12 bases spanning the gap. CDR3 sequence reads: CASSPGRLYGYTF. CDR3 DNA: TGCGCCAGCAGCCCGGGACGGTTATATGGCTACACCTTC.

The chain employs TRBV7-2 and TRBJ2-3; D perhaps matches TRBD1 (5 bases). The CDR3 consists of 14 residues. V lost 5 bases and J 2 bases, leaving 11 bases between the germline ends. The germline V gene has CDR1 SGHTA and CDR2 FQGNSA. The CDR3: CASSPRQYTDTQYF. CDR3 nucleotide sequence: TGTGCCAGCAGCCCACGACAGTACACAGATACGCAGTATTTT.

The chain joins TRBV5-1 to TRBJ2-3; D is ambiguous. V lost 2 bases and J lost 5, with 15 bases in between. The CDR3 has 15 residues. Germline V gene data show CDR1 as SGHRS and CDR2 as YFSETQ. The CDR3 here is CASSFGDPRGDTQYF. The CDR3, as DNA: TGCGCCAGCAGCTTCGGAGACCCCCGAGGAGATACGCAGTATTTT.

This clone has more than one count but fewer than ten. V gene TRBV13 combines with J gene TRBJ2-5; D is possibly TRBD1 (5 bases). Germline values: CDR1 PRHDT, CDR2 FYEKMQ (reference sequence). V lost 4 bases and J 7 bases, leaving 10 bases between the germline ends. This CDR3 spans 12 amino acids. CDR3 residues: CASSWGGGTQYF. The CDR3 nucleotides are TGTGCCAGCAGCTGGGGCGGTGGGACCCAGTACTTC.

This chain connects TRBV29-1 to TRBJ2-7; D is possibly TRBD2 (5 bases). CDR1 is SQVTM and CDR2 is ANQGSEA in the germline V gene. Trimming shortened V by 5 bases and J by 4 bases, and 15 bases separated the two germline ends. CDR3 length: 13 amino acids. CDR3 bases: TGCAGCGTTCGTGGCTTTGGCGGGTACGAGCAGTACTTC. Residues: CSVRGFGGYEQYF.

This rearrangement joins TRBV6-5 to TRBJ1-2, with 8 positions matching TRBD1. The CDR3 is 14 amino acids. V trimming: 6 bases; J trimming: 2 bases; junction bases outside the gene matches: 5. The germline gives CDR1 MNHEY, CDR2 SVGAGI. The chain's CDR3 is CASRQGVLNYGYTF. CDR3 nucleotide sequence: TGTGCCAGCAGACAGGGGGTCCTGAACTATGGCTACACCTTC.

J is TRBJ2-7 and V is TRBV9; 10 positions match TRBD2. The CDR3 contains 15 residues. V lost 3 bases to trimming and J lost 3 bases; unmatched junction nucleotides: 6. The germline gives CDR1 SGDLS, CDR2 YYNGEE. CDR3 protein: CASSASGGAVYEQYF. CDR3 bases: TGTGCCAGCAGCGCCAGCGGGGGGGCCGTCTACGAGCAGTACTTC.